Detailed here is one T cell receptor (beta chain). These data come from a study of T cells in Graves' hyperthyroidism and ophthalmopathy. The CDR3 runs to 13 residues. Germline values: CDR1 LNHDA, CDR2 SQIVND (reference sequence). Trimming stripped 8 bases from V and 6 bases from J, with 13 bases between. From RNA transcripts, TCR beta CDR3 regions were amplified. The TCR CDR3 was amplified in a first-round RT-PCR using the HTBI primer set. TCRdb redid the calling of the multiplex PCR reads with MiXCR, one entry per CDR3 protein. The table includes over 300,000 distinct CDR3 sequences, about 14% detected once.

The genes are TRBV19 and TRBJ2-2, with D possibly TRBD1 on 6 matching bases. The sample consisted of blood. The sequence came from a woman aged 55-75 years with Graves' hyperthyroidism. The CDR3: CASSSDRSGELFF. The CDR3 DNA reads as TGTGCCAGTTCGAGCGACAGGTCCGGGGAGCTGTTTTTT. Together with reference TRBV19 and TRBJ2-2, the CDR3 gives the full variable domain: DGGITQSPKYLFRKEGQNVTLSCEQNLNHDAMYWYRQDPGQGLRLIYYSQIVNDFQKGDIAEGYSVSREKKESFPLTVTSAQKNPTAFYLCASSSDRSGELFFGEGSRLTVL.